This T cell receptor (beta chain) was recovered during a study of monozygotic twins with cystic fibrosis. Comments on this clone: The antigen is not known.

Generated by immunoSEQ multiplex PCR, the TCRdb table keeps only in-frame clones and is missing some. The sample comprises about 12,000 clones, almost 85% of which are singletons, and more than 0.5% rests with the top ten. From germline, CDR1 is SGHAT and CDR2 FQDESV (reference sequence). Trimming cost V 1 base and J 4 bases, with 10 bases left between them. The CDR3 has 14 amino acids. General study findings and limits: V usage most resembled the co-twin in 13 of 16 pairs. Shared CDR3 numbers were not associated with age, concordance or severity. The repertoire was suggested to be naive-dominated, clonality median approximately 0.009. Monozygotic CF twin pairs shared significantly more nucleotide-identical clonotypes than unrelated CF individuals did.

V is TRBV11-1 and J is TRBJ1-2; D unresolved. The sequencing sample was made of blood. The sequence came from a man aged 18 to 35 with cystic fibrosis. The CDR3 bases are TGTGCCAGCAGCTTAGGTGTCAGGACCTATGGCTACACCTTC. This gives the protein CASSLGVRTYGYTF. Using reference TRBV11-1 and TRBJ1-2 for the parts outside the CDR3, the full variable domain is EAEVAQSPRYKITEKSQAVAFWCDPISGHATLYWYRQILGQGPELLVQFQDESVVDDSQLPKDRFSAERLKGVDSTLKIQPAELGDSAMYLCASSLGVRTYGYTFGSGTRLTVV.